This T cell receptor beta chain is from a study of metastatic and nonmetastatic thyroid tumors. Background on the study: From malignant and benign thyroid patients, repertoires in blood and in tumor or nodule tissue were compared.

This clone was recorded at least ten times. What it binds is unknown. The CDR3 has 14 residues. The V end was cut by 6 bases, the J end by 5 bases, with 11 bases between. Looked up from germline, CDR1 is SNHLY and CDR2 is FYNNEI. Patients underwent thyroid surgery, and none had received any treatment before it. TCRdb ran MiXCR on the PCR reads. The sample has about 93,000 clones, less than 10% seen once. Study-wide points: Malignant thyroid tumors reportedly exceeded benign nodules significantly in TCR beta diversity, with the difference appearing in blood and tumor.

Sequencing was performed on blood. The chain links TRBV2 to TRBJ1-6; D may be TRBD1 (5 bases). This clonotype originated in a female donor with papillary thyroid cancer or a benign thyroid nodule (not recorded which). Some clones in this sample may be carry-over from other donors' samples. The chain's CDR3 is CASSPMGDNSPLHF. In nucleotides, the CDR3 is TGTGCCAGCAGCCCCATGGGGGATAATTCACCCCTCCACTTT. Variable domain in full (rest from reference TRBV2 and TRBJ1-6): EPEVTQTPSHQVTQMGQEVILRCVPISNHLYFYWYRQILGQKVEFLVSFYNNEISEKSEIFDDQFSVERPDGSNFTLKIRSTKLEDSAMYFCASSPMGDNSPLHFGNGTRLTVT.